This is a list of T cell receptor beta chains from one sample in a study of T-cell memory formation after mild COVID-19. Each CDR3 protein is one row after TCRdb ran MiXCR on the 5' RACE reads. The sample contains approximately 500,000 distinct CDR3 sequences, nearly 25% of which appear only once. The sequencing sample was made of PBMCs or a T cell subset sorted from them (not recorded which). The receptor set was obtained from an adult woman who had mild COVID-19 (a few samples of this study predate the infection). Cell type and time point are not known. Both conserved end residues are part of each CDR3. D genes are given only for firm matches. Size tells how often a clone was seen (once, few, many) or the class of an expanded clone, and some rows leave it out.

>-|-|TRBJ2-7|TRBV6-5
TGTGCCAGCAGGCCTCGTTACTTTGGAGCCGGGGAGCAGTACTTC
CASRPRYFGAGEQYF
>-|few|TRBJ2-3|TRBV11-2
TGTGCCAGCAGCTTAGCGGGGGAGGCCCATTTT
CASSLAGEAHF
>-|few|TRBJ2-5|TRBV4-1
TGCGCCAGCAGCCAAGAGTATTGGGCAGCACGGGGTCAAGAGACCCAGTACTTC
CASSQEYWAARGQETQYF
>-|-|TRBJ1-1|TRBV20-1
TGCAGTGCTAGCCTCGCAGACACTGAAGCTTTCTTT
CSASLADTEAFF
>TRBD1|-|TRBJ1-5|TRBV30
TGTGCCTGGAGCAAAACAGGGGCGGGCAATCAGCCCCAGCATTTT
CAWSKTGAGNQPQHF
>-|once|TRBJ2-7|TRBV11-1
TGTGCCAGCAGCTTCGTCAGTGGAGGCTCCTACGAGCAGTACTTC
CASSFVSGGSYEQYF
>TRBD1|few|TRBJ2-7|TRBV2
TGTGCCAGCAGTCCTCCGGGACAGGGGTTCGAGCAGTACTTC
CASSPPGQGFEQYF
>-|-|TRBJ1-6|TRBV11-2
TGTGCCAGCAGCTTTGGACAGCCTAGCTATAATTCACCCCTCCACTTT
CASSFGQPSYNSPLHF
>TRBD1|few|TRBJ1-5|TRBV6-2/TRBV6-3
TGTGCCAGCAGGGGACAGGCCATCCTTTTGGGGGATCAGCCCCAGCATTTT
CASRGQAILLGDQPQHF
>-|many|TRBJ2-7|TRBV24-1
TGTGCCACCAGTGAACAGCGCTACGAGCAGTACTTC
CATSEQRYEQYF
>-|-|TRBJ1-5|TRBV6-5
TGTGCCACCAGAGGGGGGGGGCTAGATAATCAGCCCCAGCATTTT
CATRGGGLDNQPQHF
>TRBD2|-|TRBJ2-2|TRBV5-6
TGTGCCAGCAGCTGGACTAGCGGGAGTGTGACCGGGGAGCTGTTTTTT
CASSWTSGSVTGELFF
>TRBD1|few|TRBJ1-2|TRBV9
TGTGCCAGCAGCGTAGATACCGGGACAGGGGGTGGCTACACCTTC
CASSVDTGTGGGYTF
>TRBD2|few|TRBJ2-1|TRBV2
TGTGCCAGCAGTGAAAATAGCGGGGCCCCTTCCTACAATGAGCAGTTCTTC
CASSENSGAPSYNEQFF
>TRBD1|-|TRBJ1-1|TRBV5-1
TGCGCCAGCAGCTCCCGGACAGGGTCATTGGTCCCGACTGAAGCTTTCTTT
CASSSRTGSLVPTEAFF
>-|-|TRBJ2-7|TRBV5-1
TGCGCCAGCAGCTTCACCGTGGATAGTTACGGCGAGCAGTACTTC
CASSFTVDSYGEQYF
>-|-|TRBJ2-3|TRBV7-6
TGTGCCAGCAGCATAACGACAGATACGCAGTATTTT
CASSITTDTQYF
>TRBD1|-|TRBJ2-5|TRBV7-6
TGTGCCAGCAGCCCACCGACAGGGGAAGAGACCCAGTACTTC
CASSPPTGEETQYF
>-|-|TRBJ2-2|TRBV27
TGTGCCAGCAGTTTTAGGCAGGGAAGAGGGACGAACACCGGGGAGCTGTTTTTT
CASSFRQGRGTNTGELFF
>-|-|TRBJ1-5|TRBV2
TGTGCCAGCATTTCGGGACCGGGCTCCAATCAGCCCCAGCATTTT
CASISGPGSNQPQHF
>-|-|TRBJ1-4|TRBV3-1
TGTGCCAGCAGCCAAGGGGAAGTAAGAGGGGCGGATGAAAAACTGTTTTTT
CASSQGEVRGADEKLFF
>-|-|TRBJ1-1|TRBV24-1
TGTGCCACCAGTGATGCCGGGTCTCTGGCTTTCTTT
CATSDAGSLAFF
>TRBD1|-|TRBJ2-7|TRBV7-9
TGTGCCAGCAGGGGACAGAGTACCTACGAGCAGTACTTC
CASRGQSTYEQYF
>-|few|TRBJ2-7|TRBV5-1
TGCGCCAGCAGCCTGGTTGCCGGGGTGATCCGGGGCGAGCAGTACTTC
CASSLVAGVIRGEQYF
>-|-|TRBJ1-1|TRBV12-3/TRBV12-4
TGTGCCAGCAGCTCCGCTGGGACCCGAGGTGAAGCTTTCTTT
CASSSAGTRGEAFF
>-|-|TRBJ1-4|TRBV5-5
TGTGCCAGCAGCCTGGCCTGGATGACATCCGGAGATGAAAAACTGTTTTTT
CASSLAWMTSGDEKLFF
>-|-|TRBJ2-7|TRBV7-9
TGTGCCAGCAGCTTAGGTGACGGCGAGCAGTACTTC
CASSLGDGEQYF
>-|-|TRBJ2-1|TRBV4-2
TGTGCCAGCAGCCAAGGGGACTCCTACAATGAGCAGTTCTTC
CASSQGDSYNEQFF
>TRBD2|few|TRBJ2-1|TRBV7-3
TGTGCCAGCAGCCCGCGGACTAGCGGGTGGAATGAGCAGTTCTTC
CASSPRTSGWNEQFF
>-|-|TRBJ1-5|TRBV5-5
TGTGCCAGCAGCTTGGCCGGGACACACAATCAGCCCCAGCATTTT
CASSLAGTHNQPQHF
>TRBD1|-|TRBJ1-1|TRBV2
TGTGCCAGCACCCGGACAGGCAGCCGGACTGAAGCTTTCTTT
CASTRTGSRTEAFF
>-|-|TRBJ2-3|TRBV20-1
TGCAGTGCTAGGCGGGTGGGCCTTAGCACAGATACGCAGTATTTT
CSARRVGLSTDTQYF
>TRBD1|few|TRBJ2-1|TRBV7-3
TGTGCCAGCAGCCAACAGGGGGGTGAGCAGTTCTTC
CASSQQGGEQFF
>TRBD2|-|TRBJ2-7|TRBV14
TGTGCCAGCAGCCTCATTGGGTTAGCGGGGCAGTACTTC
CASSLIGLAGQYF
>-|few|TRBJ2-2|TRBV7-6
TGTGCCAGCAGCTTATTGGGAGGAACCAACACCGGGGAGCTGTTTTTT
CASSLLGGTNTGELFF
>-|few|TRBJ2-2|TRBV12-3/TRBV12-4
TGTGCCAGCAGGGCCCTCTGGAACACCGGGGAGCTGTTTTTT
CASRALWNTGELFF
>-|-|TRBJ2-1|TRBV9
TGTGCCAGCAGCGTAGCCGACTCCTACAATGAGCAGTTCTTC
CASSVADSYNEQFF